This T cell receptor (beta chain) stems from a study of response to subunit inactivated influenza vaccine. This clonotype was observed a handful of times. The CDR3 consists of 13 residues. With 5 bases clipped from V and 6 bases from J, the junction kept 7 bases outside the gene matches. Germline assignment: CDR1 SGHTA and CDR2 FQGNSA. Using its own MiXCR run on the RT-PCR reads, TCRdb lists one record per CDR3 protein. The sample lists some 540,000 distinct CDR3 sequences, roughly 25% seen once, with about 2.8% in the top ten. This sample also belongs to another study, concerning T cells expressing NK-cell markers. That source reports: 5'RACE template switching with UMIs generated TCR beta cDNA. Each of about six donors carried dominant NKG2C+ clonotypes accounting for about 1.0-8% of CD8+ T cells.

This clonotype was sampled from a man aged 50-60 years who received an inactivated influenza vaccine. V and J are TRBV7-2 and TRBJ2-7; 7 bases are shared with TRBD2. Sequencing was performed on CD4+ T cells sorted from PBMCs, taken about 12 days after vaccination. CDR3 sequence: CASSPTSGGEQYF. The CDR3 bases are TGTGCCAGCAGCCCTACGTCGGGGGGCGAGCAGTACTTC.